These T cell receptor beta chains were read from a single sample in a study of B cell selection in AIRE deficiency. Using immunoSEQ multiplex PCR, the repertoire was profiled, and TCRdb retains in-frame clones only, with some absent. Altogether some 24,000 clones are present, around 97% being singletons, with the ten largest covering roughly 0.22%. The sample comprised conventional CD4+ T cells sorted from PBMCs. These TCRs come from a human donor with AIRE deficiency. The CDR3 runs from the conserved cysteine through the conserved F or W. D genes are given only for firm matches. The size of a clone is reported for some rows only, either as once, few or many, or as a class for expanded clones.

D,V,J,size,CDR3,DNA
NA,TRBV27,TRBJ2-1,NA,CASSRAPPGEGYNEQFF,TGTGCCAGCAGCCGGGCCCCCCCGGGAGAGGGGTACAATGAGCAGTTCTTC
NA,TRBV14,TRBJ1-4,NA,CARDSGGRDEKLFF,TGTGCCAGAGACAGCGGGGGCCGTGATGAAAAACTGTTTTTT
NA,TRBV9,TRBJ1-4,NA,CASSVPGPNEKLFF,TGTGCCAGCAGCGTCCCGGGACCTAATGAAAAACTGTTTTTT
NA,TRBV18,TRBJ2-7,NA,CASSPDSWRGEQYF,TGTGCCAGCTCACCAGACTCCTGGCGGGGCGAGCAGTACTTC
NA,TRBV21-1,TRBJ1-2,NA,CASSKPTMSSYGYTF,TGTGCCAGCAGCAAACCGACTATGTCGTCTTATGGCTACACCTTC
NA,TRBV11-2,TRBJ2-5,NA,CASSLQAGGGETQYF,TGTGCCAGCAGCTTGCAGGCAGGAGGGGGGGAGACCCAGTACTTC
NA,TRBV6-5,TRBJ1-2,NA,CASSYRGRDYGYTF,TGTGCCAGCAGTTACCGGGGACGGGACTATGGCTACACCTTC
TRBD1,TRBV25-1,TRBJ2-7,NA,CASLDTGGRYEQYF,TGTGCCAGCCTCGACACAGGGGGGCGGTACGAGCAGTACTTC
TRBD1,TRBV19,TRBJ2-3,NA,CASSKKTGITDTQYF,TGTGCCAGTAGTAAAAAGACAGGGATCACAGATACGCAGTATTTT
TRBD2,TRBV19,TRBJ2-1,NA,CASSSQLAGGNNEQFF,TGTGCCAGTAGTTCCCAACTAGCGGGAGGCAACAATGAGCAGTTCTTC
TRBD1,TRBV28,TRBJ1-2,NA,CASSLPGTGLYGYTF,TGTGCCAGCAGTTTGCCCGGGACAGGGCTATATGGCTACACCTTC
TRBD1,TRBV29-1,TRBJ1-2,NA,CSVLRPGQKYGYTF,TGCAGCGTTTTAAGGCCGGGACAGAAGTACGGCTACACCTTC
NA,TRBV21-1,TRBJ2-7,once,CASSKSGTTPLRDSYEQYF,TGTGCCAGCAGCAAATCGGGGACAACTCCACTCCGGGACTCCTACGAGCAGTACTTC